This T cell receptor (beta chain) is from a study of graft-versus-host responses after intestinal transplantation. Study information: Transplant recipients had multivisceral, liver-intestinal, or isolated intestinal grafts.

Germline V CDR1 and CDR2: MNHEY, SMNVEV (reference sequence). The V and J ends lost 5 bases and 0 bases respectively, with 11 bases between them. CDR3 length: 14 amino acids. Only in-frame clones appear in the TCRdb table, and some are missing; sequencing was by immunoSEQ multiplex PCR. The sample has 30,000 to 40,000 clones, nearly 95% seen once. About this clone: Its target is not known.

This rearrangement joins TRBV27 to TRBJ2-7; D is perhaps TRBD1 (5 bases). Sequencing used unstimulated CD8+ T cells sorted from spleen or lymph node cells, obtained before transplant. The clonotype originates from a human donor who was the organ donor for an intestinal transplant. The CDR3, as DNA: TGTGCCAGCAGTCCCGGACATACCTCCTACGAGCAGTACTTC. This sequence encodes CASSPGHTSYEQYF.